This T cell receptor beta chain was identified during a study of spatial heterogeneity in lung cancer. Every TCR cDNA molecule carried a tag that served as a unique molecular identifier. From the 5' RACE reads, TCRdb called clonotypes with MiXCR, one entry per CDR3 protein. The table records roughly 19,000 distinct CDR3 sequences, about 16% of them present only once. Time point defined: sample taken at primary tumor resection. Sequencing of whole RNA from tumor, nontumor lung or frozen PBMC involved no sorting. Notes on the study in general: How many expanded intratumoral alpha and beta TCRs were present tracked the tumor mutation count, which was a count of nonsynonymous mutations.

In the case of this clonotype: Its target is not known. Since a much larger clone is just one base distant, this may be a read error.

This sequence was found in a female donor with early-stage non-small cell lung cancer. This specimen was lung tumor tissue, taken at surgery.

The CDR3, as DNA: TGCGCCAGCAGCTTGTATCCCAGCTCCTACGAGCAGTACTTC. Its translation is CASSLYPSSYEQYF. The chain has TRBV5-1 and TRBJ2-7; no reliable D call. V dropped 1 base and J dropped 0 bases, with 8 bases sitting between them. Germline lookup yields CDR1 SGHRS and CDR2 YFSETQ. This CDR3 has 14 amino acids.